The 30 T cell receptor beta chains reported below all come from one sample, sequenced in a study of T cell responses to AZD1222 COVID-19 vaccine. Here immunoSEQ multiplex PCR was the method, and the copy in TCRdb shows in-frame clones only, minus some. The profile shows 65,000 to 70,000 clones, roughly four fifths of them singletons. Sequences were derived from peripheral blood, sampled on day 0 of AZD1222 vaccination. The receptor set was obtained from an adult in good health.

On this clone itself: Germline is not matched at one junction end, which may reflect a read error. This rearrangement joins TRBV3-1 (or the pseudogene TRBV3-2) to TRBJ1-2, with a possible D match to TRBD1 (5 bases). The CDR3 totals 13 residues. Germline V gene sequence: CDR1 LGHDT, CDR2 YNNKEL (reference sequence). The CDR3: CASSQPGYYGYAF. CDR3 DNA: TGTGCCAGCAGCCAACCAGGGTACTATGGCTACGCCTTC.

V gene TRBV6-5 combines with J gene TRBJ2-5, with 8 positions matching TRBD1. The length of the CDR3 is 15 residues. The germline V gene has CDR1 MNHEY and CDR2 SVGAGI. Trimming removed 6 bases from V and 2 bases from J; junction bases left unmatched: 8. DNA for the CDR3: TGTGCCAGCAGACGATGGAGACAGGGGCAAGAGACCCAGTACTTC. Amino acid sequence: CASRRWRQGQETQYF.

The chain links TRBV5-1 to TRBJ2-1, with a weak D call TRBD1 (6 bases). Germline loops: CDR1 SGHRS, CDR2 YFSETQ. The CDR3 is 14 amino acids. V shed 4 bases and J shed 6 bases, with 14 bases lying between them. CDR3 bases: TGCGCCAGCAGCCTGTGGACAGACCCCAATGAGCAGTTCTTC. Encoded protein: CASSLWTDPNEQFF.

The chain couples TRBV9 to TRBJ1-1; D gene unclear. With 0 bases removed from V and 0 bases from J, the gap between germline ends came to 6 bases. Germline V gene sequence: CDR1 SGDLS, CDR2 YYNGEE. This CDR3 has 14 amino acids. CDR3 nucleotides: TGTGCCAGCAGCGTAGCGCGGGTGAACACTGAAGCTTTCTTT. It translates to CASSVARVNTEAFF.

The chain has TRBV7-2 and TRBJ1-1; TRBD1 might be the D (5 bases). V lost 1 base and J lost 5, with 11 bases in between. Germline values: CDR1 SGHTA, CDR2 FQGNSA. CDR3 length: 14 residues. CDR3 nucleotides: TGTGCCAGCAGCTTAGAGGGACTGGTGACTGAAGCTTTCTTT. It codes for CASSLEGLVTEAFF. The full variable domain, rest sourced from reference TRBV7-2 and TRBJ1-1, is GAGVSQSPSNKVTEKGKDVELRCDPISGHTALYWYRQSLGQGLEFLIYFQGNSAPDKSGLPSDRFSAERTGGSVSTLTIQRTQQEDSAVYLCASSLEGLVTEAFFGQGTRLTVV.

This chain connects TRBV7-2 to TRBJ1-1; no firm D call. There are 14 residues in the CDR3. V gave up 5 bases and J gave up 5 bases, with 15 bases separating them. Germline assignment: CDR1 SGHTA and CDR2 FQGNSA. CDR3 residues: CASSLTGLRTEAFF. The CDR3 DNA is TGTGCCAGCAGCCTTACGGGCCTGCGAACTGAAGCTTTCTTT.

J is TRBJ1-6 and V is TRBV6-1, with D maybe TRBD1 (5 bases). The CDR3 runs to 17 residues. Germline assignment: CDR1 MNHNS and CDR2 SASEGT. Trimming pared 2 bases from V and 8 bases from J, leaving 19 bases between. Here the CDR3 reads CASSESPAGSGYSPLHF. CDR3 DNA sequence: TGTGCCAGCAGTGAATCCCCAGCAGGGTCAGGATATTCACCCCTCCACTTT.

This rearrangement joins TRBV19 to TRBJ2-3; D is ambiguous. CDR1 is LNHDA and CDR2 is SQIVND in the germline V gene (reference sequence). The V end lost 3 bases, the J end lost 6 bases, and 4 bases lay between the germline ends. The CDR3 is 11 residues long. The CDR3 protein is CASSIGDTQYF. The CDR3 coding sequence is TGTGCCAGTAGTATCGGGGATACGCAGTATTTT.

This chain links TRBV5-4 with TRBJ2-7; D unclear. Per the germline V gene, CDR1 is SGHNT and CDR2 is YYREEE (reference sequence). Trimming shortened V by 3 bases and J by 4 bases, and 11 bases separated the two germline ends. This CDR3 is built from 13 residues. The CDR3 DNA is TGTGCCAGCAGCTCCGACAAGTCTTACGAGCAGTACTTC. This codes for CASSSDKSYEQYF.

The V call is TRBV4-1, the J call TRBJ1-1; D unclear. V was clipped by 0 bases and J by 1 base, with 6 bases between them. The CDR3 has 14 residues. Germline V gene sequence: CDR1 MGHRA, CDR2 YSYEKL. The CDR3: CASSQDPENTEAFF. CDR3 DNA: TGCGCCAGCAGCCAAGATCCAGAGAACACTGAAGCTTTCTTT.

The CDR3 here is CASSLGGGADEAFF. As DNA, the CDR3 is TGTGCCAGCAGCTTAGGGGGGGGCGCGGATGAAGCTTTCTTT. The V and J genes are TRBV7-6 and TRBJ1-1; possibly TRBD1 for D (6 bases). The germline gives CDR1 SGHVS, CDR2 FNYEAQ. The CDR3 contains 14 residues. V shed 1 base and J shed 7 bases, with 13 bases lying between them.

The chain carries TRBV5-4 and TRBJ2-7; TRBD1 agrees at 8 bases. Trimming removed 4 bases from V and 0 bases from J; junction bases left unmatched: 9. CDR1 is SGHNT and CDR2 is YYREEE in the germline V gene (reference sequence). The CDR3 is 16 amino acids. CDR3 loop: CASSLWTGLPSYEQYF. For the CDR3, the DNA is TGTGCCAGCAGCCTGTGGACAGGGCTACCCTCCTACGAGCAGTACTTC.

Concerning this clone: This same CDR3 is encoded by further DNA sequences in the sample. The V call is TRBV9, the J call TRBJ1-2; TRBD1 matches at 10 bases. Germline V gene lookup returns CDR1 SGDLS and CDR2 YYNGEE. J was trimmed by 4 bases and V by 4 bases; bases with no gene match: 7. The CDR3 runs 15 residues. The CDR3 coding sequence is TGTGCCAGCAGCCCAAACCGGGACAGGGGCTATGGCTACACCTTC. This encodes CASSPNRDRGYGYTF.

The chain links TRBV5-1 to TRBJ2-7; D may be TRBD2 (6 bases). The V and J ends lost 4 bases and 0 bases respectively, with 14 bases between them. Germline CDR1 and CDR2: SGHRS and YFSETQ. The CDR3 is made up of 15 amino acids. The CDR3 DNA reads as TGCGCCAGCAGCCCGGGGACTTCCCGCTCCTACGAGCAGTACTTC. Residues: CASSPGTSRSYEQYF.

The sample holds a few counts of this clone. CDR3 nucleotides: TGTGCCAGTAGTATGGGTAGGGGCTATGGCTACACCTTC. Translating it yields CASSMGRGYGYTF. This sequence joins TRBV19 and TRBJ1-2; D perhaps matches TRBD1 (5 bases). Trimming stripped 3 bases from V and 4 bases from J, with 9 bases between. Germline assignment: CDR1 LNHDA and CDR2 SQIVND (reference sequence). The CDR3 consists of 13 residues.

The rearrangement uses TRBV5-1 and TRBJ1-4; 7 nucleotides align to TRBD1. The trim removed 4 bases at V and 5 bases at J, leaving 8 bases unmatched. There are 15 residues in the CDR3. CDR1 SGHRS and CDR2 YFSETQ come from the germline V gene. In DNA form, the CDR3 reads TGCGCCAGCAGCGGAACAGGGGATGGGAATGAAAAACTGTTTTTT. Translating it yields CASSGTGDGNEKLFF.

V and J are TRBV5-1 and TRBJ1-1, with D possibly matching TRBD1 (5 bases). V was cut by 0 bases and J by 8 bases, with 17 bases left in between. The germline CDR1 and CDR2 sequences are SGHRS and YFSETQ. The CDR3 spans 15 residues. CDR3: CASSLVWQGSSEAFF. CDR3 DNA sequence: TGCGCCAGCAGCTTGGTTTGGCAGGGCTCTTCCGAAGCTTTCTTT.

The chain couples TRBV9 to TRBJ1-4, with TRBD1 matching over 9 bases. The V segment lost 3 bases and the J segment 7 bases; nucleotides outside the gene matches: 7. Germline CDR1 SGDLS, CDR2 YYNGEE. The length of the CDR3 is 15 residues. The CDR3 bases are TGTGCCAGCAGCGGGGGACAGGGAGGTTTTGAAAAACTGTTTTTT. Translated, it gives CASSGGQGGFEKLFF.

This clone came up a few times. This sequence joins TRBV23-1 and TRBJ1-5, with TRBD1 matching 11 bases. TRBV23-1 is sorted into the ORF group, with uncertain function. Germline trimming cut 1 base from V and 7 bases from J; bases unmatched to any gene: 6. The CDR3 runs to 16 residues. The CDR3 DNA reads TGCGCCAGCAGTCAATGTGGACAGGGGGCTTGGCAGCCCCAGCATTTT. It translates to CASSQCGQGAWQPQHF.

The V and J genes are TRBV6-2 or TRBV6-3 and TRBJ1-5; no definite D call. V was pared by 0 bases and J by 7 bases, with 10 bases between. CDR3 size: 14 residues. Germline V gene data show CDR1 as MNHEY and CDR2 as SVGEGT. In nucleotides, the CDR3 is TGTGCCAGCAGTTACTCCCCACACGGGCAGCCCCAGCATTTT. Protein product: CASSYSPHGQPQHF.

The chain is built from TRBV18 and TRBJ1-5; TRBD1 matches at 9 bases. CDR1 and CDR2 from the germline V gene are KGHSH and LQKENI. V gave up 9 bases and J gave up 2 bases; unmatched junction bases: 5. The CDR3 runs to 14 residues. The CDR3 nucleotides are TGTGCCAGTTCAGACAGGGGGGGCAATCAGCCCCAGCATTTT. It translates to CASSDRGGNQPQHF.

The chain carries TRBV5-8 and TRBJ1-1; D is undetermined. CDR3 length: 13 amino acids. Trimming left V 0 bases short and J 2 bases short, with 5 bases between. Germline V gene data show CDR1 as SGHTS and CDR2 as YDEGEE. Here the CDR3 reads CASSLATNTEAFF. CDR3 sequence (DNA): TGTGCCAGCAGCTTGGCCACAAACACTGAAGCTTTCTTT.

V is TRBV27 and J is TRBJ2-2; 12 bases fit TRBD1. There are 15 residues in the CDR3. The V and J ends lost 3 bases and 7 bases, in that order; junction bases with no gene match: 3. Germline CDR1 is MNHEY and CDR2 is SMNVEV (reference sequence). Here the CDR3 DNA reads TGTGCCAGCAGTTTTGGGACAGGGGGCGGCGGGGAGCTGTTTTTT. Translated, it gives CASSFGTGGGGELFF.

CDR3 DNA: TGTGCCAGCAGCTTACTCGGACTAGCGGGGGAGACAGAGGCCGGGGAGCTGTTTTTT. As protein: CASSLLGLAGETEAGELFF. The chain joins TRBV7-3 to TRBJ2-2; 13 positions agree with TRBD2. Germline CDR1 reads SGHTA; CDR2 reads FQGTGA. This CDR3 is 19 amino acids long. The trim removed 2 bases at V and 6 bases at J, leaving 12 bases unmatched.

The J gene is TRBJ1-5, the V gene TRBV5-6; a possible D gene is TRBD1 (5 bases). V gave up 1 base and J gave up 7 bases, with 12 bases separating them. In germline, CDR1 is SGHDT, CDR2 YYEEEE. The CDR3 spans 14 residues. The CDR3 spells CASSLTGRDQPQHF. The CDR3, as DNA: TGTGCCAGCAGCTTGACAGGACGGGACCAGCCCCAGCATTTT.

The rearrangement joins TRBV5-6 to TRBJ1-3; D remains ambiguous. Trimming left V 0 bases short and J 1 base short, with 11 bases between. Germline V gene data show CDR1 as SGHDT and CDR2 as YYEEEE. The CDR3 runs to 16 residues. The CDR3 protein is CASSLVVELSGNTIYF. The CDR3 DNA reads TGTGCCAGCAGCTTGGTTGTGGAATTGTCTGGAAACACCATATATTTT.

This clone was picked up a small number of times. V gene TRBV30 combines with J gene TRBJ2-7; D uncertain. The CDR3 contains 13 residues. V gave up 2 bases and J gave up 6 bases, with 14 bases separating them. CDR1 and CDR2 from the germline V gene are GTSNPN and SVGIG (reference sequence). CDR3 sequence: CAWSNNRFSEQYF. The CDR3 region has the DNA TGTGCCTGGAGTAATAATAGGTTTTCCGAGCAGTACTTC.

The rearrangement uses TRBV2 and TRBJ1-2, with 9 bases fitting TRBD1. V lost 1 base to trimming and J lost 8 bases; unmatched junction nucleotides: 2. Per germline, CDR1 SNHLY and CDR2 FYNNEI. The CDR3 is 13 residues long. The CDR3 is CASSEDRGRGYTF. The CDR3 DNA follows: TGTGCCAGCAGTGAAGACAGGGGGCGAGGCTACACCTTC.

This chain joins TRBV5-4 and TRBJ2-7; TRBD2 agrees at 10 bases. There are 15 residues in the CDR3. The trim removed 5 bases at V and 2 bases at J, leaving 7 bases unmatched. Looked up from germline, CDR1 is SGHNT and CDR2 is YYREEE (reference sequence). The DNA of the CDR3 is TGTGCCAGCAGTTCTAGCGGGGGCCAACCCTACGAGCAGTACTTC. This gives the protein CASSSSGGQPYEQYF.

This clone appeared once. This rearrangement joins TRBV27 to TRBJ2-5, with 7 bases identical to TRBD2. Germline CDR1 MNHEY, CDR2 SMNVEV (reference sequence). This CDR3 has 13 residues. The trim removed 4 bases at V and 9 bases at J, leaving 8 bases unmatched. The CDR3 spells CASSSRGSQSQYF. In nucleotides, the CDR3 is TGTGCCAGCAGTTCCCGCGGGAGCCAGTCCCAGTACTTC.